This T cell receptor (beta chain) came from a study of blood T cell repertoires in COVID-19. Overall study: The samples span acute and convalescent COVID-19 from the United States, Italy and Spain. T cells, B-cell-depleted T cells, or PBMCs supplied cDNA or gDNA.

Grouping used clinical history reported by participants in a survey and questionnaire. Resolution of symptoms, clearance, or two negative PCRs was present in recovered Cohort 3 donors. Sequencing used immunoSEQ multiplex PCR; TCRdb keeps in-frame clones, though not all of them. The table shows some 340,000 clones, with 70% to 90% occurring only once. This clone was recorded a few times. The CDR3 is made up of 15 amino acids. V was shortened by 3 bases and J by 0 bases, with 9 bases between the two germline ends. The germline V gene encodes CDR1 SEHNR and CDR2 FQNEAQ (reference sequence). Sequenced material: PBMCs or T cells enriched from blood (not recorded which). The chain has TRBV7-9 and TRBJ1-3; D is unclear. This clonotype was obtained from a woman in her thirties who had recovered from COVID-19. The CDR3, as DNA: TGTGCCAGCAGCTTTGATCTAGTCTCTGGAAACACCATATATTTT. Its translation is CASSFDLVSGNTIYF.